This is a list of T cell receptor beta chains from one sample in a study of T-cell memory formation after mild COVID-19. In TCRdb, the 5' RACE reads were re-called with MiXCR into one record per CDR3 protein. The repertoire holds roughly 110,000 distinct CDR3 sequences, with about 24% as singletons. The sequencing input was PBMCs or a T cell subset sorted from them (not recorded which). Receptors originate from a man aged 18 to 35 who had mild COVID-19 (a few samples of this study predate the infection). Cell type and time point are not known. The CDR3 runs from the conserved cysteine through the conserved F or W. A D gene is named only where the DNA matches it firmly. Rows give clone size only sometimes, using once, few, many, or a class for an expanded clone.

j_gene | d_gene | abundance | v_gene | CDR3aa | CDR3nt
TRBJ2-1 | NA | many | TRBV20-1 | CSARDSTGPYNEQFF | TGCAGTGCTAGAGATTCGACAGGCCCCTACAATGAGCAGTTCTTC
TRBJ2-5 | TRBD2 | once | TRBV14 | CASSQIPRTSGLETQYF | TGTGCCAGCAGCCAAATACCTAGGACTAGCGGGTTAGAGACCCAGTACTTC
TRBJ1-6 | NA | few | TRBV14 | CASSRRASPLHF | TGTGCCAGCTCGAGAAGAGCTTCACCCCTCCACTTT
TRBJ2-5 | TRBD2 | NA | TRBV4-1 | CASSQAALAGGGRETQYF | TGCGCCAGCAGCCAAGCGGCGCTAGCGGGGGGCGGGCGAGAGACCCAGTACTTC
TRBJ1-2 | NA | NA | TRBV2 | CASSTTQPGYTF | TGTGCCAGCAGTACCACCCAACCTGGCTACACCTTC
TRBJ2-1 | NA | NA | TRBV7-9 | CASSLQIYNEQFF | TGTGCCAGCAGCTTACAGATCTACAATGAGCAGTTCTTC
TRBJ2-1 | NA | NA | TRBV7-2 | CASSLGSDNEQFF | TGTGCCAGCAGCTTAGGCAGCGACAATGAGCAGTTCTTC
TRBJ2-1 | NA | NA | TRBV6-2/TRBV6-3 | CASSYRGRREQFF | TGTGCCAGCAGCTACCGGGGGCGTCGAGAGCAGTTCTTC
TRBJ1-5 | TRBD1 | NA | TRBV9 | CASSEGQGNTESQHF | TGTGCCAGCAGCGAGGGACAGGGAAACACCGAATCCCAGCATTTT
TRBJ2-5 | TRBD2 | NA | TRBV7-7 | CASSLRGGTLVTQYF | TGTGCTAGCAGCCTCCGCGGGGGGACCTTAGTAACCCAGTACTTC
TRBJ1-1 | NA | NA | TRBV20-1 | CSARGRALMNTEAFF | TGCAGTGCTAGAGGACGGGCACTTATGAACACTGAAGCTTTCTTT
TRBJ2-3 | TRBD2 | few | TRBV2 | CASSEVGSSGGARTDTQYF | TGTGCCAGCAGTGAAGTGGGTAGTAGCGGGGGGGCGCGCACAGATACGCAGTATTTT
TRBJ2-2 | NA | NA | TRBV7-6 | CASSFLAQENTGELFF | TGTGCCAGCAGCTTTTTGGCACAGGAGAACACCGGGGAGCTGTTTTTT
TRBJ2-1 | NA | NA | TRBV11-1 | CASSLLPGYNEQFF | TGTGCCAGCAGCTTACTTCCGGGCTACAATGAGCAGTTCTTC
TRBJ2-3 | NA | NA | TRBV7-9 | CASSLDRGTDTQYF | TGTGCCAGCAGCTTAGATAGAGGCACAGATACGCAGTATTTT
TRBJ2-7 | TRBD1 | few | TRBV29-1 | CSVGFEGALYEQYF | TGCAGCGTTGGATTTGAGGGGGCGCTTTACGAGCAGTACTTC
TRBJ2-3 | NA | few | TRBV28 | CASSLGTWDTQYF | TGTGCCAGCAGTTTGGGTACATGGGATACGCAGTATTTT
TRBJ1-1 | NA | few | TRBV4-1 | CASSTGSGEAFF | TGCGCCAGCAGCACAGGGTCTGGTGAAGCTTTCTTT
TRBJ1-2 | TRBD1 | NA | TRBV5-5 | CASSIPGQGAANYGYTF | TGTGCCAGCAGCATACCGGGACAGGGGGCAGCTAACTATGGCTACACCTTC
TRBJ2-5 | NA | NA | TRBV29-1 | CSVEDSRVERETQYF | TGCAGCGTTGAAGATTCTAGGGTCGAGAGAGAGACCCAGTACTTC
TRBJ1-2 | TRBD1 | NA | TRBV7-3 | CASSLAGTGGGGYTF | TGTGCCAGCAGCCTCGCCGGGACAGGGGGGGGCGGCTACACCTTC
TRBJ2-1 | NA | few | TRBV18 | CASSPPDSYNEQFF | TGTGCCAGCTCACCTCCGGACAGCTACAATGAGCAGTTCTTC
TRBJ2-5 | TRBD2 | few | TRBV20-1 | CSAGLGQETQYF | TGCAGTGCTGGACTAGGCCAAGAGACCCAGTACTTC
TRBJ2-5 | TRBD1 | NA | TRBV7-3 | CASSFQGAGETQYF | TGTGCCAGCAGCTTCCAGGGGGCCGGGGAGACCCAGTACTTC
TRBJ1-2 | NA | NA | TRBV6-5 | CASSYPGVGYTF | TGTGCCAGCAGTTACCCCGGGGTTGGCTACACCTTC
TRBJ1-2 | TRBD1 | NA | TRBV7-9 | CASSRDREWNGYTF | TGTGCCAGCAGCCGGGACAGGGAGTGGAATGGCTACACCTTC
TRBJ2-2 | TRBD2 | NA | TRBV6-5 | CASSYLASGGHGGELFF | TGTGCCAGCAGTTACTTAGCTAGCGGGGGCCATGGCGGGGAGCTGTTTTTT
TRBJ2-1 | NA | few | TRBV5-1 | CASSFNPTQGGNEQFF | TGCGCCAGCAGCTTTAACCCCACGCAGGGGGGGAATGAGCAGTTCTTC
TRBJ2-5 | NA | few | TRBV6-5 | CASSSLYVETQYF | TGTGCCAGCAGTTCCCTTTATGTAGAGACCCAGTACTTC
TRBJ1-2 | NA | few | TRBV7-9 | CASSFRGRDSHGYTF | TGTGCCAGCAGCTTTCGCGGTAGGGACTCCCATGGCTACACCTTC
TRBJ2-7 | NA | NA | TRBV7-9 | CASSYDDRSPYEQYF | TGTGCCAGCAGCTACGATGACAGGAGTCCCTACGAGCAGTACTTC
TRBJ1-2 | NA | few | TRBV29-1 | CSVGPNSGYGYTF | TGCAGCGTTGGGCCAAACTCCGGCTATGGCTACACCTTC
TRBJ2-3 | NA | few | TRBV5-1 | CASSPERVTDTQYF | TGCGCCAGCTCCCCCGAGCGGGTGACAGATACGCAGTATTTT
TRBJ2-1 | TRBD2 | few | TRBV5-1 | CASAGGSDNEQFF | TGCGCCAGTGCGGGGGGTTCAGATAATGAGCAGTTCTTC
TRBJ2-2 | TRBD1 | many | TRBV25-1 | CASSGTGDAGELFF | TGTGCCAGCTCCGGGACAGGGGACGCCGGGGAGCTGTTTTTT
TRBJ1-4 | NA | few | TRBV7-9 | CASSLETEKLFF | TGTGCCAGCAGCCTAGAGACAGAAAAACTGTTTTTT
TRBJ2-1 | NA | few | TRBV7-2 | CASSPPASEQFF | TGTGCCAGCAGTCCCCCAGCGAGTGAGCAGTTCTTC
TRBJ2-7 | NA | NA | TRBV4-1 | CASSQGGGENEQYF | TGCGCCAGCAGCCAAGGAGGGGGGGAGAACGAGCAGTACTTC
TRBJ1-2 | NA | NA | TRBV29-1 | CSVEAAKNYGYTF | TGCAGCGTTGAGGCTGCTAAGAACTATGGCTACACCTTC
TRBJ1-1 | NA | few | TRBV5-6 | CASSRPLDGANTEAFF | TGTGCCAGCAGCAGACCTTTGGACGGGGCGAACACTGAAGCTTTCTTT
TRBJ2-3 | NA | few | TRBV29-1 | CSDTSGVGYGDTQYF | TGCAGCGATACCTCAGGGGTTGGGTACGGAGATACGCAGTATTTT
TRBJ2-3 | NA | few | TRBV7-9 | CASSYRGLTDTQYF | TGTGCCAGCAGCTATCGGGGTCTCACAGATACGCAGTATTTT
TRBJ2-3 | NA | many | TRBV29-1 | CSVEDRGRQDTQYF | TGCAGCGTTGAAGATCGGGGGCGGCAAGATACGCAGTATTTT
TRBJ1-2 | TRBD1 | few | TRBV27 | CASSLSPDRAGGYTF | TGTGCCAGCAGTTTATCCCCGGACAGGGCTGGGGGCTACACCTTC
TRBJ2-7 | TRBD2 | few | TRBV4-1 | CASSRETSSSYEQYF | TGCGCCAGCAGCCGCGAGACTAGCAGCTCCTACGAGCAGTACTTC
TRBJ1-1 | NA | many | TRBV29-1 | CSVGRGGTEAFF | TGCAGCGTTGGAAGGGGGGGCACTGAAGCTTTCTTT
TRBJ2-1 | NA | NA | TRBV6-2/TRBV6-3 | CASSYPGAEGNEQFF | TGTGCCAGCAGTTACCCCGGGGCCGAGGGCAATGAGCAGTTCTTC
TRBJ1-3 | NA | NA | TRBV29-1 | CSVEGTLDSGNTIYF | TGCAGCGTTGAAGGGACGCTCGACTCTGGAAACACCATATATTTT
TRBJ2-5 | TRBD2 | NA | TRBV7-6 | CASSLVPGGVETQYF | TGTGCCAGCAGCTTAGTGCCCGGGGGGGTGGAGACCCAGTACTTC
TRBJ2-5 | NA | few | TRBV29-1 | CSVESGRGYQETQYF | TGCAGCGTTGAGTCCGGTAGGGGGTACCAAGAGACCCAGTACTTC
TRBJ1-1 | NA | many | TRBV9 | CASSVGVALNTEAFF | TGTGCCAGCAGCGTAGGAGTGGCCCTGAACACTGAAGCTTTCTTT
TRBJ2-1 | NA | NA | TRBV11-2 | CASSTGRGQDNEQFF | TGTGCCAGCAGCACAGGCCGGGGGCAGGACAATGAGCAGTTCTTC
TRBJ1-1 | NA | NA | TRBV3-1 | CASSQVLGREAFF | TGTGCCAGCAGCCAAGTCCTAGGTAGGGAAGCTTTCTTT